This record concerns one TCR beta chain sequence. The data are from a study of identical twins. Trimming took off 4 bases at V and 2 bases at J, with 9 bases between the two ends. The germline V gene has CDR1 SGHKS and CDR2 YYEKEE (reference sequence). CDR3 length equals 13 residues. A single record per CDR3 protein comes from TCRdb applying MiXCR to the 5' RACE reads. The data contain hundreds of thousands of distinct CDR3 sequences, around 24% of them singletons. Another study also made use of these data, one on T cells expressing NK-cell markers. This second study says: Seven HCMV-seropositive donors and one seronegative donor made up the eight sequenced donors.

The sample consisted of CD4+ T cells sorted from blood. This TCR was recovered from a woman aged 18-29 years in good health. The chain joins TRBV5-5 to TRBJ1-1, with D hard to call. In DNA, the CDR3 is TGTGCCAGCAGCGAAAGATATAACACTGAAGCTTTCTTT. Amino acids: CASSERYNTEAFF.